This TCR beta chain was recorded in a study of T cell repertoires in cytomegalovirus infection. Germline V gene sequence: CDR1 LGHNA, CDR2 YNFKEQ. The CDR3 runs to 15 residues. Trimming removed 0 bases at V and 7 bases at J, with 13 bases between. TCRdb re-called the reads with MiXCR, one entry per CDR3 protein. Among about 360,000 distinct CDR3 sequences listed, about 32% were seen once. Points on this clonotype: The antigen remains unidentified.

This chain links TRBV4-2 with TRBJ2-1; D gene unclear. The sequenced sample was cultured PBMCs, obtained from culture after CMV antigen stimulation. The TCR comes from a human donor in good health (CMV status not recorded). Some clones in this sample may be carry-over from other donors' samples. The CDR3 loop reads CASSQDPDPVNEQFF. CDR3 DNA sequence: TGTGCCAGCAGCCAAGATCCGGACCCCGTAAATGAGCAGTTCTTC.